This T cell receptor beta chain comes out of a study of shared clonotypes between healthy human individuals (dated by TCRdb to 2019 to 2021). As for the study more broadly: The cohort included three men and a couple of women between 18 and 49 years of age. For each donor, CD4 naive and CD4 memory were each given three plates, CD8 naive was given two plates, and CD8 memory was given one plate. To estimate repertoire size and how much clonotypes are shared between individuals, the study performed deep sequencing of blood TCR repertoires from about five healthy adults. To increase sequencing depth and limit assay-specific biases, different laboratories used diverse techniques to prepare libraries and sequence TCR repertoires. Between about 0.9 and 8.9 billion PBMCs per donor were obtained by leukapheresis.

Donors were healthy HIV-negative adults with no recently reported acute infections or vaccinations. Every donor was a Caucasian adult residing in Nashville, Tennessee, USA. CD4+ T cells were enriched through magnetic negative selection, after which naive cells were positively selected on CD45RA and the remaining negative fraction served as the memory subset. Blood was obtained by leukapheresis, after which PBMCs were separated by Ficoll-Histopaque density gradient centrifugation and cryopreserved in liquid nitrogen vapor phase. Analytical flow cytometry was used to check the purity and quantity of each magnetically sorted T cell population. Genomic DNA was isolated from each sorted fraction and quantified by UV absorbance on a Nanodrop 2000c. Using the deep immunoSEQ assay, multiplex PCR amplified TCR CDR3 regions from genomic DNA. Genomic DNA extracted from each cell subset was distributed evenly over all wells of several immunoSEQ 96-well plates, and each plate served as one replicate. Each replicate PCR for sorted subsets received about 220 ng genomic DNA, equal to tens of thousands of T cell genomes. Purified libraries were quantified with a Qubit 3.0 fluorometer, sized on a Bioanalyzer 2100, and re-quantified with the KAPA Library Quantification kit. Each immunoSEQ 96-well plate was sequenced on its own single-read 150-cycle Illumina NextSeq 550 flow cell. As for the authors' bioinformatics: The immunoSEQ output contained only junctional sequences without quality scores, so filtering could not match that applied to full-length reads. Sequences were annotated with PyIR, a Python wrapper for IgBLAST v1.9, using IMGT germline references to assign V/J genes and CDR3. Any read was removed if the V/J assignment was weak (E-value above 1e-6), the CDR3 was missing, or the read contained stop codons, out-of-frame junctions, or ambiguous translated residues. A V3J clonotype was defined by an identical inferred V gene, J gene, and CDR3 amino acid sequence. Percentage overlap between repertoires was calculated by dividing the number of shared unique clonotypes by the size of the smaller repertoire. RTK rarefaction, the Chao1 estimator, and Recon v2.1 estimates of unobserved clonotypes were used to assess repertoire richness. OLGA was used to compute generation probabilities for all TCRbeta clonotypes that the gDNA method yielded from a handful of donors. TCRdb's version of the immuneACCESS table is confined to in-frame rearrangements and falls short of the full clone set. An unresolved V gene accounts for under half of the shortfall where checked; the remainder is of unknown origin. V and J calls and clone size follow that table, whereas D and trimming were derived from the DNA. The sample contains around 1,000,000 clones, 77% of them found a single time. The top ten clones comprise 0.89% of the sample.

Details on this clone: Its antigen specificity is not known. No per-base quality is available; no much larger clone lies one base away.

Results the study describes overall, beyond this receptor: When four donors were compared, the shared fraction of clonotypes was about 5% for naive CD4, roughly 3.3% for naive CD8, 2.3% for memory CD4, and 0.35% to 0.5% for memory CD8. Even with the large sequencing depth, rarefaction of the sorted-subset datasets indicated that sequencing was incomplete. Pairwise subsampling led to the expectation that sequencing depth would affect the degree of clonotype sharing among donors. Compared with non-shared clonotypes, clonotypes shared by all four sorted-subset donors had higher generation probabilities. Larger estimated clonotype richness was generally found for naive subsets than for memory subsets. The genetic and exposure-history diversity represented was limited by the small number of donors. Sampling was restricted to blood, and TCR repertoires in tissues likely differ from the TCR repertoires found in blood.

The receptor was derived from a young man in good health. Some clones in this sample may be carry-over from other donors' samples. Sequencing input: memory CD4+ T cells from PBMCs. The cell subset or site label for this specimen denotes: CD45RA-negative fraction.

CDR3 region: CASSLEDRRYTGELFF. The nucleotide sequence reads as follows: TGTGCCAGCAGCTTGGAGGACAGGAGATACACCGGGGAGCTGTTTTTT. Recombination linked TRBV11-2 to TRBJ2-2, with 7 bases matching TRBD1. Its CDR3 holds 16 amino acids, cysteine through phenylalanine. Just the 48-base CDR3 DNA is kept, in frame starting at base 1. The CDR1 and CDR2 encoded by the germline V gene are SGHAT and FQNNGV. The germline V and J ends show losses of 3 bases and 3 bases respectively, and no gene match explains 7 bases of the junction.